The T cell receptor beta chain described here comes from a study of blood T cells in healthy people across ages. Primed by a sample-barcoded 5' primer and a J-beta primer mix, a second PCR proceeded for roughly 6 to 12 cycles. Using its own MiXCR run on the 5' RACE reads, TCRdb lists one record per CDR3 protein. The data show about 1.8 million distinct CDR3 sequences, roughly 49% seen once. V lost 5 bases to trimming and J lost 4 bases; unmatched junction nucleotides: 10. The germline CDR1 and CDR2 sequences are SGHRS and YFSETQ. This CDR3 region has 15 residues. This receptor was identified in a woman between 35 and 50 years old in good health. Specimen: blood. The rearrangement uses TRBV5-1 and TRBJ2-5; 8 nucleotides agree with TRBD2. DNA of the CDR3: TGCGCCAGCAGTCCCCCGGGACTAGTAACAGAGACCCAGTACTTC. Protein sequence: CASSPPGLVTETQYF.